This TCR beta chain was sequenced for a study of shared T cell receptors in the human thymus. The data were produced by immunoSEQ multiplex PCR, yet TCRdb's version contains in-frame clones alone and is incomplete. The data show some 760,000 clones, 75% to 90% seen once. The CDR3 has 17 residues. Germline V gene data show CDR1 as SGHRS and CDR2 as YFSETQ. Trimming pared 9 bases from V and 3 bases from J, leaving 28 bases between. This sample was also put to use in a study of human thymus T cells. That investigation notes: The source of the thymus tissue was resections taken during corrective heart surgery.

The receptor's source is a girl under three years old with a congenital heart defect. The V and J genes are TRBV5-1 and TRBJ2-7; possible D gene TRBD2, 6 bases. Sequencing input: thymocytes. The CDR3 sequence: CATDAVPGDLDNYEQYF. The CDR3 bases are TGCGCCACCGACGCTGTCCCGGGGGATTTGGACAACTACGAGCAGTACTTC.